These 5 T cell receptor beta chains originate from one sample sequenced in a study of blood T cell repertoires in COVID-19. Clones were sequenced by immunoSEQ multiplex PCR, and TCRdb holds only the in-frame ones, with some missing. The sample has around 250,000 clones; around 86% are singletons. The sample was peripheral blood. These TCRs come from a woman aged 60-70 years who had recovered from COVID-19.

The J gene is TRBJ2-7, the V gene TRBV5-1; D is ambiguous. The ends were cut back, 0 bases at V and 3 bases at J, with 7 bases in the middle. The CDR3 spans 13 residues. Germline lookup yields CDR1 SGHRS and CDR2 YFSETQ. The CDR3 region is CASSLVGVYEQYF. DNA for the CDR3: TGCGCCAGCAGCTTGGTCGGTGTCTACGAGCAGTACTTC.

This clone was observed a handful of times. This is likely a read error, given that the CDR3 carries no conserved phenylalanine or tryptophan at its end. No DNA is shown, since the ends of the CDR3 on it are uncertain; the CDR3 is the one TCRdb lists. J is TRBJ1-5 and V is TRBV6-4; TRBD1, the D gene given by the table, was not confirmed from the DNA. The CDR3 comprises 9 residues, both ends counted. The germline V gene has CDR1 MRHNA and CDR2 SNTAGT. CDR3 sequence reads: CASGDRGEL.

This sequence joins TRBV7-6 and TRBJ1-1; TRBD1 is a possible D gene (5 bases). V was cut by 1 base and J by 1 base, with 7 bases left in between. From germline, CDR1 is SGHVS and CDR2 FNYEAQ. This CDR3 is built from 14 residues. Written as DNA, the CDR3 is TGTGCCAGCAGCTTAGGGCAGGGGAACACTGAAGCTTTCTTT. Its protein is CASSLGQGNTEAFF.

V and J are TRBV5-1 and TRBJ2-5; perhaps TRBD2 as D (5 bases). Germline CDR1 reads SGHRS; CDR2 reads YFSETQ. The CDR3 is made up of 17 amino acids. V was shortened by 5 bases and J by 1 base, with 21 bases between the two germline ends. The CDR3 DNA sequence: TGCGCCAGCAGTAACGCCCCCTCGAGGGCCGGCCAAGAGACCCAGTACTTC. It codes for CASSNAPSRAGQETQYF.

The chain joins TRBV6-6 to TRBJ2-5; D is perhaps TRBD1 (6 bases). This CDR3 has 15 residues. Germline CDR1 and CDR2: MNHNY and SVGAGI (reference sequence). Trimming stripped 6 bases from V and 5 bases from J, with 19 bases between. The CDR3 region is CASSRGDGGRETQYF. In DNA form, the CDR3 reads TGTGCCAGCAGCCGAGGGGATGGGGGCCGGGAGACCCAGTACTTC.